The 8 T cell receptor beta chains below all came from one sample that was sequenced in a study of T cells after yellow fever vaccination. TCRdb fed the 5' RACE reads into MiXCR, producing one record per CDR3 protein. This table holds a few hundred thousand distinct CDR3 sequences, around 20% found once. The specimen comprised PBMCs, sampled before the yellow fever booster vaccination. The receptors come from a man aged 18-30 years who received the YFV17D yellow fever vaccine.

The chain employs TRBV15 and TRBJ1-4, with D hard to call. V was shortened by 0 bases and J by 5 bases, with 4 bases between the two germline ends. This CDR3 is built from 13 residues. The germline gives CDR1 LNHNV, CDR2 YYDKDF (reference sequence). CDR3 DNA: TGTGCCACCAGCAGAGACAAAAATGAAAAACTGTTTTTT. It specifies CATSRDKNEKLFF.

J is TRBJ2-4 and V is TRBV9; no definite D call. The ends were cut back, 0 bases at V and 8 bases at J, with 6 bases in the middle. Germline CDR1 is SGDLS and CDR2 is YYNGEE. This CDR3 contains 12 residues. The CDR3 sequence: CASSVGHDIQYF. The CDR3 DNA sequence: TGTGCCAGCAGCGTAGGGCACGACATTCAGTACTTC.

The sample holds a few counts of this clonotype. This chain joins TRBV11-3 and TRBJ2-1; TRBD1 agrees at 7 bases. This CDR3 is 15 amino acids long. The germline CDR1 and CDR2 sequences are SGHNT and YENEEA. V lost 5 bases to trimming and J lost 3 bases; unmatched junction nucleotides: 7. The CDR3 sequence is CASSPRDSYYNEQFF. The CDR3, as DNA: TGTGCCAGCAGCCCCCGGGACAGTTACTACAATGAGCAGTTCTTC.

This clonotype was recorded a few times. The chain is built from TRBV20-1 and TRBJ2-1, with 10 bases lining up with TRBD2. This CDR3 contains 16 residues. After removal of 2 bases from V and 4 bases from J, the junction contained 8 bases not matched to a gene. The germline V gene has CDR1 DFQATT and CDR2 SNEGSKA (reference sequence). The CDR3 sequence: CSARRLAGANYNEQFF. CDR3 nucleotides: TGCAGTGCTAGAAGGCTAGCGGGGGCCAATTACAATGAGCAGTTCTTC.

This clonotype was counted only a few times. The V gene is TRBV20-1, the J gene TRBJ2-5; TRBD1 matches at 9 bases. With V trimmed by 0 bases and J by 4 bases, 9 bases remained unmatched. CDR1 DFQATT and CDR2 SNEGSKA come from the germline V gene (reference sequence). The CDR3 contains 16 residues. CDR3 sequence (DNA): TGCAGTGCTAGAGATTCCGGGACAGGGAGGTCAGAGACCCAGTACTTC. Protein: CSARDSGTGRSETQYF.

This clonotype was seen only a few times. The rearrangement links TRBV6-2 or TRBV6-3 to TRBJ1-5; D is uncertain. The CDR3 covers 13 residues. V was shortened by 7 bases and J by 6 bases, with 13 bases between the two germline ends. CDR1 and CDR2 from the germline V gene are MNHEY and SVGEGT. The CDR3 DNA sequence: TGTGCCAGCACTAAAGCCGGAGGTCAGCCCCAGCATTTT. Translated: CASTKAGGQPQHF.

V usage is TRBV4-3 and J usage is TRBJ1-1, with D unclear. The CDR3 length is 12 residues. Germline CDR1 reads LGHNA; CDR2 reads YSLEER. Between the trimmed V and J ends, which lost 0 bases and 11 bases, there was a span of 10 bases. As DNA, the CDR3 is TGCGCCAGCAGCCAAGATATGGGTGCCGCTTTCTTT. This codes for CASSQDMGAAFF.

The chain links TRBV29-1 to TRBJ2-5; D possibly matches TRBD1 or TRBD2 (5 bases each). With 0 bases removed from V and 0 bases from J, the gap between germline ends came to 11 bases. CDR3 length: 15 residues. Per the germline V gene, CDR1 is SQVTM and CDR2 is ANQGSEA. The CDR3 DNA sequence: TGCAGCGTTGAAGATCGGGGCAGCGACCAAGAGACCCAGTACTTC. Translating it yields CSVEDRGSDQETQYF.